The source of this T cell receptor (beta chain) is a study of blood T cell repertoires in COVID-19. Study-level information: Both acute and convalescent COVID-19 samples were obtained from the United States, Italy and Spain.

Sequencing used immunoSEQ multiplex PCR; TCRdb keeps in-frame clones, though not all of them. Of some 150,000 clones listed, approximately 85% were seen once; the top ten hold 1% to 1.2%. The clonotype originates from a middle-aged man with acute or convalescent COVID-19. Specimen: peripheral blood.

The DNA of the CDR3 is TGTGCCAGCAGTGAAAGGGGTAATGGCAATCAGCCCCAGCATTTT. Amino acids: CASSERGNGNQPQHF. This chain joins TRBV2 and TRBJ1-5; perhaps TRBD1 as D (5 bases). Germline V lookup: CDR1 SNHLY, CDR2 FYNNEI. CDR3 length: 15 amino acids. The V end was cut by 2 bases, the J end by 2 bases, with 10 bases between.